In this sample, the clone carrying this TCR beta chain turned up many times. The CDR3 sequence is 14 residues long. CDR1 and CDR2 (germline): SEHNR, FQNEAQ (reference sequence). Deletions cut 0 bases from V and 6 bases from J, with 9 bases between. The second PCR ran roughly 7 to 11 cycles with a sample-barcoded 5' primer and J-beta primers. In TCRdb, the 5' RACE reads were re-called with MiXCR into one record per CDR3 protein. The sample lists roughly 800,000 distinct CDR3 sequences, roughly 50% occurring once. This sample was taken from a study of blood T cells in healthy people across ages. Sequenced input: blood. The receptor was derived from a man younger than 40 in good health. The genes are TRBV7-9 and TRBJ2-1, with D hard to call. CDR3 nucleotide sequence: TGTGCCAGCAGCTTAGCTATAGAAACCAATGAGCAGTTCTTC. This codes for CASSLAIETNEQFF.